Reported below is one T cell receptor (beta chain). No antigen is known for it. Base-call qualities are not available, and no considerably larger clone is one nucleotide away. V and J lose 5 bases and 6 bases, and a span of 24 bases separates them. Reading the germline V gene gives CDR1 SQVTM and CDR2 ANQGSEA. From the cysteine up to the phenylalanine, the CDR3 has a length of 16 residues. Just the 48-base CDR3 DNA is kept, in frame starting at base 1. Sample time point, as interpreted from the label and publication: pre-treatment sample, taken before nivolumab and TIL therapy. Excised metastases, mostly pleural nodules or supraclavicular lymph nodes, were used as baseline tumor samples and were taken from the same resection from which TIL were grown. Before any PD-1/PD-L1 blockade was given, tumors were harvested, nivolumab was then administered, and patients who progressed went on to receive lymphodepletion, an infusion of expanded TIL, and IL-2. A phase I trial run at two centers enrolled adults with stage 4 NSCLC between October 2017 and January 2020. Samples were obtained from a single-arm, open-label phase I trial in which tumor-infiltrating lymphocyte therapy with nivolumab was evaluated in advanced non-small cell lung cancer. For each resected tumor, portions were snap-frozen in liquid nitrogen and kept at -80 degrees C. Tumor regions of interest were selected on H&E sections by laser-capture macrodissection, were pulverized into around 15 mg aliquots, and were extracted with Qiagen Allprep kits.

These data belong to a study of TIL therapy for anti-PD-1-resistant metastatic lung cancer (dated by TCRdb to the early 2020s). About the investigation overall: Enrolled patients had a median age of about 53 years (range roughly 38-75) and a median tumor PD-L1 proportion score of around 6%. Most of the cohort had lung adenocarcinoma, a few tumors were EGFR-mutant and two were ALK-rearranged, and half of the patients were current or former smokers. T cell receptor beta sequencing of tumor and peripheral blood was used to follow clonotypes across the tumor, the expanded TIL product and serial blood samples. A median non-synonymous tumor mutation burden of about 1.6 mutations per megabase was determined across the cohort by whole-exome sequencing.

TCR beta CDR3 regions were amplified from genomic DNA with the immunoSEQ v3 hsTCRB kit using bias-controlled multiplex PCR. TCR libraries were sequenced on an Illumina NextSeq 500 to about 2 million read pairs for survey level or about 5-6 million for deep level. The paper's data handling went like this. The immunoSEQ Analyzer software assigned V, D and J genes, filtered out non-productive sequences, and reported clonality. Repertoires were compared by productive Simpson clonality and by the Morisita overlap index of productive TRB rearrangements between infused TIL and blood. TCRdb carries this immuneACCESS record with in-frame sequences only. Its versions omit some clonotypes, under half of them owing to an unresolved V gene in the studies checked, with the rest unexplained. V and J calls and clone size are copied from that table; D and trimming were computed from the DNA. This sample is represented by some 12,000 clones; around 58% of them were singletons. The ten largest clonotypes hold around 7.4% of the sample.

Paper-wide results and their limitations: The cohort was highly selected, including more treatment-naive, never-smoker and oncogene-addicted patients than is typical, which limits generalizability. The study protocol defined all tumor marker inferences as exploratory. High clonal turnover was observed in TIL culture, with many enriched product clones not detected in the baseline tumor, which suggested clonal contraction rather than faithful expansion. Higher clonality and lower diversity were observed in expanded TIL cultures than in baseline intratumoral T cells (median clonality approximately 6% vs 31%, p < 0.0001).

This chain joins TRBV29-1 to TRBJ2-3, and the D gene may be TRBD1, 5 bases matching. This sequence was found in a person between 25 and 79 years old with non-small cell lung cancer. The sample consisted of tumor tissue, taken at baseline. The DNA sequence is TGCAGCGTTCAAACCCCGGCAGGGCCATCATCGGATACGCAGTATTTT. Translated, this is CSVQTPAGPSSDTQYF.